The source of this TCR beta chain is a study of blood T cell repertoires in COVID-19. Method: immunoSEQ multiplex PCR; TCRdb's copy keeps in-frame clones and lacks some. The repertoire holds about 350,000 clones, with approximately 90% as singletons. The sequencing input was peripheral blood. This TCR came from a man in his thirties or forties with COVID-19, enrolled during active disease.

This chain's CDR3 is CASSVVELAGGLVETQYF. The DNA of the CDR3 is TGTGCCAGCAGCGTAGTAGAACTAGCGGGAGGGCTCGTAGAGACCCAGTACTTC. The rearrangement joins TRBV9 to TRBJ2-5; 13 nucleotides align to TRBD2. V was clipped by 0 bases and J by 4 bases; unmatched bases: 9. The CDR3 contains 18 residues. Germline V gives CDR1 SGDLS, CDR2 YYNGEE. Complete variable domain (other parts from reference TRBV9 and TRBJ2-5): DSGVTQTPKHLITATGQRVTLRCSPRSGDLSVYWYQQSLDQGLQFLIQYYNGEERAKGNILERFSAQQFPDLHSELNLSSLELGDSALYFCASSVVELAGGLVETQYFGPGTRLLVL.